The 28 T cell receptor beta chains in this list originate from one sample, sequenced in a study of metastatic and nonmetastatic thyroid tumors. Ahead of thyroid surgery, no patient had received treatment of any kind. TCRdb re-analyzed the PCR reads through MiXCR. This table holds around 30,000 clones, 3.5% to 4.5% found once. Material for sequencing was blood. The receptors here all came from a female donor with papillary thyroid cancer or a benign thyroid nodule (not recorded which). Some clones in this sample may be carry-over from other donors' samples.

This clone was found many times. The same CDR3 is also encoded by other DNA sequences in this sample. The chain couples TRBV3-1 to TRBJ1-5; D gene ambiguous. Trimming pared 0 bases from V and 5 bases from J, leaving 8 bases between. This CDR3 has 14 amino acids. Germline CDR1 LGHDT, CDR2 YNNKEL (reference sequence). The CDR3 coding sequence is TGTGCCAGCAGCCAAGATAATGTGGATCAGCCCCAGCATTTT. It codes for CASSQDNVDQPQHF. The full variable domain, with the rest looked up from reference TRBV3-1 and TRBJ1-5, is DTAVSQTPKYLVTQMGNDKSIKCEQNLGHDTMYWYKQDSKKFLKIMFSYNNKELIINETVPNRFSPKSPDKAHLNLHINSLELGDSAVYFCASSQDNVDQPQHFGDGTRLSIL.

This clone was counted between two and nine times. The rearrangement joins TRBV6-1 to TRBJ2-7, with 9 bases identical to TRBD2. With V trimmed by 3 bases and J by 3 bases, 0 bases remained unmatched. Germline assignment: CDR1 MNHNS and CDR2 SASEGT. This CDR3 contains 13 residues. The CDR3 protein is CASSEREGYEQYF. DNA of the CDR3: TGTGCCAGCAGTGAGCGGGAGGGCTACGAGCAGTACTTC.

This clone was seen only a few times. The chain has TRBV19 and TRBJ2-3; TRBD1 agrees at 9 bases. The CDR3 length is 19 residues. Trimming removed 5 bases from V and 0 bases from J; junction bases left unmatched: 15. Germline assignment: CDR1 LNHDA and CDR2 SQIVND (reference sequence). The CDR3 nucleotides are TGTGCCAGTAGTCGACTTGGCCCGGGACAGGGTTCTAGCACAGATACGCAGTATTTT. Translated: CASSRLGPGQGSSTDTQYF.

There are a few counts of this clone. The chain joins TRBV19 to TRBJ1-5, with D possibly matching TRBD1 (5 bases). This CDR3 contains 14 residues. Between the trimmed V and J ends, which lost 6 bases and 4 bases, there was a span of 13 bases. Germline loops: CDR1 LNHDA, CDR2 SQIVND (reference sequence). The CDR3 nucleotides are TGTGCCAGTAGCCCGCGTAAGGGGAATCAGCCCCAGCATTTT. Its translation is CASSPRKGNQPQHF.

This clone came up many times. The V and J genes are TRBV19 and TRBJ1-1; perhaps TRBD1 as D (5 bases). Per the germline V gene, CDR1 is LNHDA and CDR2 is SQIVND (reference sequence). The CDR3 has 14 residues. V was shortened by 8 bases and J by 2 bases, with 15 bases between the two germline ends. The DNA of the CDR3 is TGTGCCAGTCTTTCCGGGGCCTCCAACACTGAAGCTTTCTTT. It is translated as CASLSGASNTEAFF.

This clone has a count of ten or more. V and J are TRBV30 and TRBJ1-2, with D uncertain. Germline V gene lookup returns CDR1 GTSNPN and CDR2 SVGIG (reference sequence). Trimming took 7 bases from V and 8 from J, leaving 23 bases between them. The CDR3 is 14 amino acids. The CDR3 DNA reads as TGTGCCTCCCACAATCCACACAGACTTGGCGGCTACACCTTC. This sequence encodes CASHNPHRLGGYTF.

The sample holds a few counts of this clone. The gene calls are TRBV9 and TRBJ1-2, with a tentative D call TRBD1 (6 bases). This CDR3 has 14 residues. Germline values: CDR1 SGDLS, CDR2 YYNGEE. V lost 4 bases to trimming and J lost 6 bases, with 16 bases between them. The CDR3 DNA reads as TGTGCCAGCAGCACCTGGACGGGGGCGGATGGCTACACCTTC. Amino acid sequence: CASSTWTGADGYTF.

This clone was detected many times. The genes are TRBV6-6 and TRBJ1-1; tentatively, D is TRBD1 (5 bases). Germline V gene lookup returns CDR1 MNHNY and CDR2 SVGAGI (reference sequence). The CDR3 runs 14 residues. Between the trimmed V and J ends, which lost 1 base and 1 base, there was a span of 7 bases. The CDR3 spells CASSYWQGNTEAFF. The CDR3, as DNA: TGTGCCAGCAGTTACTGGCAGGGGAACACTGAAGCTTTCTTT.

This clone was found many times. This clone may be a read error of a much larger clone one base away. The rearrangement joins TRBV20-1 to TRBJ2-1; D is unclear. CDR1 DFQATT and CDR2 SNEGSKA come from the germline V gene (reference sequence). CDR3 length: 11 amino acids. The CDR3 DNA reads TGCAGTGCCGTACCCGATAATGAGCGGTTCTTC. The encoded protein is CSAVPDNERFF.

This clone came up a few times. This rearrangement joins TRBV7-3 to TRBJ2-2; the match to TRBD1 covers 8 bases. CDR1 and CDR2 from the germline V gene are SGHTA and FQGTGA. The V and J ends lost 6 bases and 5 bases, in that order; junction bases with no gene match: 8. The CDR3 is 15 residues long. The CDR3 sequence: CASSLRQGRTGELFF. The DNA for the CDR3 is TGTGCCAGCAGTTTACGACAGGGGCGGACCGGGGAGCTGTTTTTT.

This clone was observed a handful of times. Being one base from a much bigger clone, this may be a read error. The chain employs TRBV5-6 and TRBJ2-4; 9 bases line up with TRBD1. V lost 1 base, J lost 3 bases, and 5 bases stayed unmatched. This CDR3 comprises 16 residues. Per the germline V gene, CDR1 is SGHDT and CDR2 is YYEEEE. CDR3 sequence reads: CASSLRQGVDKNIQYF. Written as DNA, the CDR3 is TGTGCCAGCAGCTTGAGACAGGGGGTTGACAAAAACATTCAGTACTTC.

This clone was counted a few times. The J gene is TRBJ2-2, the V gene TRBV27; 7 bases match TRBD2. Germline assignment: CDR1 MNHEY and CDR2 SMNVEV (reference sequence). V dropped 1 base and J dropped 0; count of bases not matched to a gene: 2. This CDR3 is 16 amino acids long. The CDR3 nucleotides read TGTGCCAGCAGTTTATGGGAGGGAGCGAACACCGGGGAGCTGTTTTTT. Translated: CASSLWEGANTGELFF.

The rearrangement uses TRBV20-1 and TRBJ1-2; D remains unclear. The CDR3 runs to 12 residues. Trimming stripped 0 bases from V and 9 bases from J, with 11 bases between. Germline V gene sequence: CDR1 DFQATT, CDR2 SNEGSKA (reference sequence). The CDR3: CSAREAVGCYTF. DNA of the CDR3: TGCAGTGCTAGAGAGGCAGTTGGTTGCTACACCTTC.

Many counts were recorded for this clone. The chain employs TRBV24-1 and TRBJ2-5; tentative D call: TRBD1 (6 bases). V shed 3 bases and J shed 2 bases, with 12 bases lying between them. The germline gives CDR1 KGHDR, CDR2 SFDVKD. The CDR3 contains 15 residues. CDR3 amino acids: CATSDLHRDQETQYF. The CDR3 nucleotides are TGTGCCACCAGTGATCTCCACAGGGATCAAGAGACCCAGTACTTC.

In this sample, this clone turned up a few times. The chain recombines TRBV28 with TRBJ2-2, with TRBD1 as a possible D gene (5 bases). CDR1 MDHEN and CDR2 SYDVKM come from the germline V gene. The CDR3 contains 15 residues. V dropped 6 bases and J dropped 6 bases, with 17 bases sitting between them. The CDR3 region is CASSKPLGVSGELFF. The CDR3 coding sequence is TGTGCCAGCAGCAAACCGTTAGGGGTGTCCGGGGAGCTGTTTTTT. The full variable domain, completed using reference TRBV28 and TRBJ2-2, is DVKVTQSSRYLVKRTGEKVFLECVQDMDHENMFWYRQDPGLGLRLIYFSYDVKMKEKGDIPEGYSVSREKKERFSLILESASTNQTSMYLCASSKPLGVSGELFFGEGSRLTVL.

This clone was seen more than once but under ten times. V is TRBV6-1 and J is TRBJ2-5, with D hard to call. The CDR3 spans 11 residues. Germline CDR1 and CDR2: MNHNS and SASEGT. V was clipped by 5 bases and J by 4 bases, with 5 bases between them. The CDR3, as DNA: TGTGCCAGCAGTCCGGGAGAGACCCAGTACTTC. It yields the protein CASSPGETQYF.

This clone has ten or more counts. The DNA for the CDR3 is TGTGCCAGCAGCTTAGTTGGTAGAACCTACGAGCAGTACTTC. Amino acids: CASSLVGRTYEQYF. This sequence joins TRBV7-2 and TRBJ2-7; D is uncertain. Germline values: CDR1 SGHTA, CDR2 FQGNSA. V gave up 1 base and J gave up 2 bases, with 9 bases separating them. This CDR3 has 14 amino acids.

Details on this clone: At one of its ends the junction is not consistent with the germline gene, which may arise from a read error. This rearrangement joins TRBV6-5 to TRBJ1-6; weak D call: TRBD1 (6 bases). Germline assignment: CDR1 MNHEY and CDR2 SVGAGI. This CDR3 contains 14 residues. In nucleotides, the CDR3 is TGTGCCAGCAGTTATAGACAGGCAGGAGCACCCCCCCACTTT. Translated, it gives CASSYRQAGAPPHF.

This clone was counted only a few times. This rearrangement joins TRBV19 to TRBJ1-2; 9 nucleotides align to TRBD1. With V trimmed by 3 bases and J by 7 bases, 6 bases remained unmatched. This CDR3 has 14 amino acids. Per germline, CDR1 LNHDA and CDR2 SQIVND (reference sequence). The CDR3 nucleotides are TGTGCCAGTAGTATGGACAGGGGTTTAAGTGGCTACACCTTC. Translation gives CASSMDRGLSGYTF. The variable domain in full, completed from reference TRBV19 and TRBJ1-2, reads DGGITQSPKYLFRKEGQNVTLSCEQNLNHDAMYWYRQDPGQGLRLIYYSQIVNDFQKGDIAEGYSVSREKKESFPLTVTSAQKNPTAFYLCASSMDRGLSGYTFGSGTRLTVV.

This clone was observed a few times. The chain links TRBV28 to TRBJ2-5; a possible D gene is TRBD2 (7 bases). The CDR3 is made up of 19 amino acids. In germline, CDR1 is MDHEN, CDR2 SYDVKM. V gave up 3 bases and J gave up 3 bases, with 26 bases separating them. CDR3 in amino acids: CASSFRGEMTGRGEETQYF. CDR3 DNA: TGTGCCAGCAGTTTCCGAGGGGAGATGACAGGACGGGGGGAAGAGACCCAGTACTTC.

By sample share, this clone is medium-sized. The chain recombines TRBV6-1 with TRBJ1-5; D perhaps matches TRBD1 (6 bases). The V end lost 5 bases, the J end lost 0 bases, and 11 bases lay between the germline ends. Germline-derived CDR1 and CDR2 are MNHNS and SASEGT. The CDR3 has 15 amino acids. CDR3 sequence: CASSLRQDSNQPQHF. CDR3 coding DNA: TGTGCCAGCAGTTTACGACAGGATAGCAATCAGCCCCAGCATTTT.

The J gene is TRBJ2-2, the V gene TRBV2, with TRBD1 matching 7 bases. The CDR3 has 15 amino acids. V shed 11 bases, J shed 6 bases, and the junction held 15 bases outside the gene matches. Germline CDR1 reads SNHLY; CDR2 reads FYNNEI. The CDR3 DNA reads as TGTGCCTCAGCATCAGGACAGGTGACCCCCGGGGAGCTGTTTTTT. Encoded protein: CASASGQVTPGELFF.

This clone was seen many times. The chain employs TRBV7-8 and TRBJ2-1, with a weak D call TRBD1 (7 bases). Germline assignment: CDR1 SGHVS and CDR2 FQNEAQ. V lost 4 bases and J lost 7, with 14 bases in between. The CDR3 is made up of 14 amino acids. CDR3 sequence reads: CASSSGAGGNEQFF. The CDR3 nucleotides are TGTGCCAGCAGCTCTGGGGCAGGGGGGAATGAGCAGTTCTTC.

The chain links TRBV12-3 or TRBV12-4 to TRBJ2-2; D unclear. The V gene lost 7 bases and the J gene lost 8 bases, with 23 bases spanning the gap. The CDR3 extends over 16 amino acids. The CDR3 DNA reads as TGTGCCAGCACTTACTCTAATGGCCCCGCTACAGGGGAGCTGTTTTTT. This sequence encodes CASTYSNGPATGELFF.

This clone was seen only a few times. This chain joins TRBV5-5 and TRBJ1-1; D is undetermined. The CDR3 sequence is 12 residues long. Germline assignment: CDR1 SGHKS and CDR2 YYEKEE (reference sequence). V was trimmed by 0 bases and J by 6 bases, leaving 6 bases between them. The CDR3 sequence is CASSLDISEAFF. CDR3 nucleotides: TGTGCCAGCAGCTTGGATATTTCTGAAGCTTTCTTT.

This clone has a handful of counts. The chain links TRBV2 to TRBJ1-2; D is unclear. Between the trimmed V and J ends, which lost 6 bases and 7 bases, there was a span of 18 bases. The CDR3 loop spans 14 amino acids. Germline V lookup: CDR1 SNHLY, CDR2 FYNNEI. CDR3 bases: TGTGCCAGCAGAGATCCTTCACCCGTAAGTGGCTACACCTTC. Translation: CASRDPSPVSGYTF.

This clone has only a few counts. The DNA is left out, because the CDR3 cannot be placed on it with certainty; the CDR3 is given as TCRdb lists it. The chain is built from TRBV7-2 and TRBJ1-2. Germline CDR1 SGHTA, CDR2 FQGNSA. Including both end residues, the CDR3 is 15 amino acids long. This CDR3 reads CASSTSGTVNYGYTF.

The gene calls are TRBV19 and TRBJ1-6, with 9 positions matching TRBD1. The germline V gene encodes CDR1 LNHDA and CDR2 SQIVND (reference sequence). This CDR3 region has 17 residues. Trimming took 2 bases from V and 10 from J; bases not matched to a gene: 12. CDR3 bases: TGTGCCAGTAGTATAATATCCAAAGGACAGGGGAGGTCACCCCTCCACTTT. Protein sequence: CASSIISKGQGRSPLHF.